This T cell receptor (beta chain) was recorded in a study of T cells in women clearing cervical HPV infection. Background on the study: Control women cleared a single incident HPV16 infection within 12 months. Findings and limits, study-wide: Controls had more TRBV6-7 (around 0.15%) than cases (about 0.11%).

A word on this clone: Its matching antigen is unknown. The read ends 3 residues early relative to the CDR3; the germline J gene fills the gap.

Data came from immunoSEQ multiplex PCR; TCRdb stores just in-frame clones and leaves some out. This repertoire comprises about 19,000 clones; its ten largest clones make up about a sixth. CDR3 length: 16 amino acids. Germline assignment: CDR1 SGHVS and CDR2 FNYEAQ. V lost 5 bases to trimming and J lost 5 bases; unmatched junction nucleotides: 8. This TCR was sampled from a woman between 18 and 70 years old with a cervical HPV16 infection that either progressed to CIN3+ or cleared (not recorded which). The sample consisted of blood buffy coat. The gene calls are TRBV7-6 and TRBJ2-1; 11 nucleotides line up with TRBD2. This CDR3 reads CASSKLAGVGHNEQFF. The sequenced CDR3 bases are TGTGCCAGCAGCAAACTAGCGGGGGTGGGCCACAATGAG.